This is a list of T cell receptor beta chains from one sample in a study of CD8 T cells in Susac syndrome. TCRdb used MiXCR to reprocess the immunoSEQ multiplex PCR reads, holding one entry per CDR3 protein. The sample lists some 180,000 distinct CDR3 sequences; roughly 92% were seen once. The sample was CD4+ T cells from PBMCs. These receptors were obtained from a human donor in good health. Both conserved end residues are part of each CDR3. D genes are given only for firm matches. Rows give clone size only sometimes, using once, few, many, or a class for an expanded clone.

>TRBV29-1|TRBJ2-7|-|TRBD1|17
CSVRSMTGTGIIYEQYF
TGCAGCGTTCGCTCAATGACCGGGACAGGGATCATATACGAGCAGTACTTC
>TRBV9|TRBJ2-1|-|TRBD2|15
CASSVGRGTYNEQFF
TGTGCCAGCAGCGTAGGGCGGGGGACCTACAATGAGCAGTTCTTC
>TRBV15|TRBJ2-5|-|-|13
CATSRVQGETQYF
TGTGCCACCAGCAGAGTCCAGGGGGAGACCCAGTACTTC
>TRBV25-1|TRBJ1-6|-|-|13
CASSEYSYSPLHF
TGTGCCAGCAGTGAATATAGTTATTCACCCCTCCACTTT
>TRBV12-3/TRBV12-4|TRBJ1-6|-|-|14
CASTPRAYNSPLHF
TGTGCCAGCACCCCTAGAGCCTATAATTCACCCCTCCACTTT
>TRBV6-5|TRBJ1-1|-|-|16
CASSYVVSGQNTEAFF
TGTGCCAGCAGTTACGTCGTATCCGGACAGAACACTGAAGCTTTCTTT
>TRBV29-1|TRBJ1-2|once|-|13
CSVDRVTNYGYTF
TGCAGCGTTGACAGGGTAACTAACTATGGCTACACCTTC
>TRBV7-2|TRBJ2-1|-|-|13
CASSLQVYNEQFF
TGTGCCAGCAGCTTACAGGTCTACAATGAGCAGTTCTTC
>TRBV5-4|TRBJ2-6|-|-|16
CASSLGGASGANVLTF
TGTGCCAGCAGCTTAGGGGGTGCCTCTGGGGCCAACGTCCTGACTTTC
>TRBV5-1|TRBJ2-6|-|-|15
CASSSLVGGANVLTF
TGCGCCAGCAGCTCCCTCGTAGGTGGGGCCAACGTCCTGACTTTC
>TRBV18|TRBJ2-4|-|-|15
CASSPTSGVKNIQYF
TGTGCCAGCTCACCAACGTCAGGCGTCAAAAACATTCAGTACTTC
>TRBV6-6|TRBJ2-7|-|TRBD2|13
CASSASGSYEQYF
TGTGCCAGCTCGGCTAGCGGGTCCTACGAGCAGTACTTC
>TRBV28|TRBJ1-2|-|-|12
CASSPAYYGYTF
TGTGCCAGCAGTCCGGCCTACTATGGCTACACCTTC
>TRBV19|TRBJ1-2|-|-|13
CASSSFLLGGYTF
TGTGCCAGTAGTTCCTTTCTTCTAGGTGGCTACACCTTC
>TRBV6-2/TRBV6-3|TRBJ2-1|-|TRBD1|16
CASSNQQGAIHNEQFF
TGTGCCAGCAGCAATCAACAGGGGGCTATCCACAATGAGCAGTTCTTC
>TRBV20-1|TRBJ2-3|-|TRBD2|12
CSASWGGDTQYF
TGCAGTGCTAGCTGGGGAGGGGATACGCAGTATTTT
>TRBV20-1|TRBJ2-5|once|-|16
CSARSYRQLPQETQYF
TGCAGTGCTAGATCCTACCGACAGCTCCCCCAAGAGACCCAGTACTTC
>TRBV11-1|TRBJ1-4|-|-|20
CASSSLPLSGAAATNEKLFF
TGTGCCAGCAGCTCCCTTCCGTTATCCGGGGCCGCCGCAACTAATGAAAAACTGTTTTTT
>TRBV3-1|TRBJ1-2|-|-|16
CASSPRPHRANYGYTF
TGTGCCAGCAGCCCCCGGCCCCACAGGGCTAACTATGGCTACACCTTC
>TRBV27|TRBJ2-5|-|-|13
CATNRVRGGTQYF
TGTGCCACCAATAGGGTGCGCGGCGGGACCCAGTACTTC
>TRBV29-1|TRBJ2-3|-|TRBD1|15
CSVGGQDLITDTQYF
TGCAGCGTTGGGGGACAGGACCTCATCACAGATACGCAGTATTTT
>TRBV7-9|TRBJ2-5|-|TRBD1|13
CASSTTGAETQYF
TGTGCCAGCAGCACGACAGGGGCGGAGACCCAGTACTTC
>TRBV3-1|TRBJ2-1|once|-|18
CASSQIRAGRGKYNEQFF
TGTGCCAGCAGCCAAATCAGAGCGGGCAGGGGAAAGTACAATGAGCAGTTCTTC
>TRBV14|TRBJ2-3|-|-|15
CASSQSARVTDTQYF
TGTGCCAGCAGCCAATCAGCCAGGGTTACAGATACGCAGTATTTT
>TRBV7-2|TRBJ1-5|-|TRBD1|18
CASSLGQGDRLRWEPQHF
TGTGCCAGCAGCTTGGGACAGGGGGATCGATTACGTTGGGAGCCCCAGCATTTT
>TRBV5-1|TRBJ2-2|-|-|14
CASRSGSNTGELFF
TGCGCCAGCAGGTCAGGGTCGAACACCGGGGAGCTGTTTTTT
>TRBV7-2|TRBJ2-6|-|-|13
CASSSYGANVLTF
TGTGCCAGCAGCTCTTACGGGGCCAACGTCCTGACTTTC
>TRBV9|TRBJ2-3|-|TRBD2|16
CASSMTSGALTDTQYF
TGTGCCAGCAGCATGACTAGCGGGGCCCTCACAGATACGCAGTATTTT
>TRBV12-3/TRBV12-4|TRBJ1-5|-|-|15
CASSSHSDSNQPQHF
TGTGCCAGCAGTTCCCACAGTGATAGCAATCAGCCCCAGCATTTT
>TRBV4-2|TRBJ2-7|few|-|18
CASSQAMGSGGAPYEQYF
TGTGCCAGCAGCCAAGCCATGGGTTCGGGGGGCGCCCCCTACGAGCAGTACTTC
>TRBV19|TRBJ2-1|-|-|15
CASRRDSLAYNEQFF
TGTGCCAGTAGGCGGGACAGCCTAGCCTACAATGAGCAGTTCTTC
>TRBV5-6|TRBJ2-2|-|-|15
CASSSRLRRTGELFF
TGTGCCAGCAGCAGCCGACTGAGAAGGACCGGGGAGCTGTTTTTT
>TRBV20-1|TRBJ2-3|-|-|14
CSVPGRDRWDTQYF
TGCAGTGTGCCGGGGCGGGACAGATGGGATACGCAGTATTTT
>TRBV20-1|TRBJ2-7|few|-|13
CSAPGTLSYEQYF
TGCAGTGCACCTGGGACACTGAGCTACGAGCAGTACTTC
>TRBV5-1|TRBJ2-3|-|-|14
CASSLGATTDTQYF
TGCGCCAGCAGCTTAGGGGCGACGACAGATACGCAGTATTTT
>TRBV7-9|TRBJ1-6|-|TRBD1|17
CASSQSPGQGNNSPLHF
TGTGCCAGCAGCCAGTCTCCGGGACAGGGGAACAATTCACCCCTCCACTTT
>TRBV29-1|TRBJ1-4|-|-|14
CSARMDATNEKLFF
TGCAGCGCCCGGATGGACGCAACTAATGAAAAACTGTTTTTT
>TRBV13|TRBJ1-6|-|-|17
CASSLRGRATINSPLHF
TGTGCCAGCAGCTTACGAGGGAGGGCTACCATTAATTCACCCCTCCACTTT
>TRBV19|TRBJ2-1|-|TRBD1|11
CASGTGPREFF
TGTGCCAGTGGGACAGGTCCAAGGGAGTTCTTC
>TRBV28|TRBJ1-3|-|TRBD1|16
CASSLPGQKIGNTIYF
TGTGCCAGCAGCCTACCGGGACAGAAGATTGGAAACACCATATATTTT
>TRBV28|TRBJ1-2|-|-|12
CASSSLQGSYTF
TGTGCCAGCAGTAGCCTCCAGGGTAGCTACACCTTC
>TRBV6-6|TRBJ1-6|-|TRBD1|14
CASSYGQVNSPLHF
TGTGCCAGCAGTTATGGACAGGTGAATTCACCCCTCCACTTT
>TRBV7-2|TRBJ1-5|-|-|15
CASSLQVGLNQPQHF
TGTGCCAGCAGCTTACAGGTAGGGCTCAATCAGCCCCAGCATTTT
>TRBV4-2|TRBJ1-1|once|TRBD1|15
CASSPGQGRPTEAFF
TGTGCCAGCAGCCCGGGACAGGGAAGACCCACTGAAGCTTTCTTT
>TRBV5-1|TRBJ2-1|-|TRBD2|15
CASRSSSGSYNEQFF
TGCGCCAGCAGATCTTCTAGCGGATCCTACAATGAGCAGTTCTTC
>TRBV7-3|TRBJ1-1|-|-|13
CASSATANTEAFF
TGTGCCAGCAGCGCCACAGCGAACACTGAAGCTTTCTTT
>TRBV14|TRBJ2-6|-|-|18
CASSQLGRGHSGANVLTF
TGTGCCAGCAGCCAACTGGGGAGGGGGCACTCTGGGGCCAACGTCCTGACTTTC